This record looks at one T cell receptor (beta chain) sequence and its context. Individuals aged roughly 18 to 90 years were recruited from fewer than 25 US areas. The CDR3 sequence is 19 residues long. Per the original data handling: Reference gene primers were amplified, and this amplification served to estimate nucleated cell counts. The method was immunoSEQ multiplex PCR; TCRdb's version includes in-frame clones alone and lacks a portion of them. D and trimming come from the DNA, and the V and J calls and clone size come from that table. The sample includes roughly 200,000 clones, 86% of them seen just once. This specimen belongs to a study of blood T cell repertoires in COVID-19.

The receptor comes from a woman aged 40 to 50 in a cohort exposed to, infected with or recovered from COVID-19 (not recorded which). The sample comprised PBMCs or T cells enriched from blood (not recorded which). The V and J genes are TRBV21-1 and TRBJ2-2; the tabulated D call, TRBD1, remains unverified against the DNA. TRBV21-1 constitutes a pseudogene. The CDR3 is CASSSPCTSGTGNTGELFF. Here the CDR3 DNA reads TGTGCCAGCAGCTCCCCCTGCACTAGTGGGACAGGGAACACCGGGGAGCTGTTTTTT.